Presented here are 2 T cell receptor beta chains from one specimen sequenced in a study of monozygotic twins with inflammatory bowel disease (dated by TCRdb to between 2018 and 2020). The library relied on 5' RACE. Sequencing used an Illumina HiSeq 2500. TCRdb reprocessed the reads and lists each CDR3 protein sequence as a single entry, with no DNA. The sample's own table lists fewer than 550,000 distinct CDR3 sequences. 2% to 2.5% of the sample is taken by the ten largest. Sequenced material: blood. The receptors were gathered from a human donor with ulcerative colitis or Crohn's disease, or a healthy co-twin of an affected twin (not recorded which).

The rearrangement joins TRBV4-1 to TRBJ2-7; the D gene TCRdb calls, TRBD1, cannot be checked with no DNA. This CDR3 is 15 amino acids long. In germline, CDR1 is MGHRA, CDR2 YSYEKL. The CDR3 sequence is CASSLLGQGFYEQYF.

The chain has TRBV7-9 and TRBJ2-1. Germline loops: CDR1 SEHNR, CDR2 FQNEAQ (reference sequence). The CDR3 is made up of 12 amino acids. CDR3 protein: CASSLEWTEQFF.